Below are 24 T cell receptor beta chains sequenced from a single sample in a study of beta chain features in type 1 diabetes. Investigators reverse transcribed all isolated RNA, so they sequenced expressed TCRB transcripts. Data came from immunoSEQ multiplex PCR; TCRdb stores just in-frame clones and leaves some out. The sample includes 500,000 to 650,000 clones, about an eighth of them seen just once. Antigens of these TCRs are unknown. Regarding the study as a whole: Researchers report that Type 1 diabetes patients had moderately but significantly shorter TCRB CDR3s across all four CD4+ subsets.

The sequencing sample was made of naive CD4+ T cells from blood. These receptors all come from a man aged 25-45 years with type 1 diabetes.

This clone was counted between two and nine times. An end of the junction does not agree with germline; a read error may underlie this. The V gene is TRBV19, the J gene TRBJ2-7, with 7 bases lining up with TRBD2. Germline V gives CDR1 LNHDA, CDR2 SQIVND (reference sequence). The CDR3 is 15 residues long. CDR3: CASSIAGSVGYEQYF. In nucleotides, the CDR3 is TGTGCCAGTAGCATAGCGGGCAGTGTAGGCTACGAGCAGTACTTC.

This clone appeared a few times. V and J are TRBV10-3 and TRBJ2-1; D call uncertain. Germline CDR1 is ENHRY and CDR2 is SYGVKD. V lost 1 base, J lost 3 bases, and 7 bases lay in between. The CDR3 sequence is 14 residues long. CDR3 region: CAISEFSGYNEQFF. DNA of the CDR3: TGTGCCATCAGTGAGTTTTCGGGCTACAATGAGCAGTTCTTC.

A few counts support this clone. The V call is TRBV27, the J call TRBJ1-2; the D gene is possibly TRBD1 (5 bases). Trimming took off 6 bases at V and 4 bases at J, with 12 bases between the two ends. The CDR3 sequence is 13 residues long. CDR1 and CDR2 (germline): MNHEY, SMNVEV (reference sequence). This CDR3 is CASRSQEFYGYTF. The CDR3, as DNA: TGTGCCAGCAGATCACAGGAGTTCTATGGCTACACCTTC.

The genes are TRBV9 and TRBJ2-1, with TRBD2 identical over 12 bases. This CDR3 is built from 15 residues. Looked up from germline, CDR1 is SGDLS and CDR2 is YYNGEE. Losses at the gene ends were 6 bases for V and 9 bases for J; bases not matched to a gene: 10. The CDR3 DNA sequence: TGTGCCAGCAACCGCCTAGCGGGGGGGCTGGGTGAGCAGTTCTTC. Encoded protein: CASNRLAGGLGEQFF.

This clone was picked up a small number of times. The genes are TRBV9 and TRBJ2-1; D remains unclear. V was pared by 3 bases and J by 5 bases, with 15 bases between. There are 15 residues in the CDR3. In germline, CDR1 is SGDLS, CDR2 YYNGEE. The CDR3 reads CASSAYSIEDNEQFF. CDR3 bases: TGTGCCAGCAGCGCCTATTCGATAGAGGACAATGAGCAGTTCTTC.

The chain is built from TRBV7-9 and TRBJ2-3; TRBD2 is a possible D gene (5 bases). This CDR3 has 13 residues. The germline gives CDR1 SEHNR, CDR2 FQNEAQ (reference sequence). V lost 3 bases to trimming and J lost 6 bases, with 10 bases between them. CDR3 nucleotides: TGTGCCAGCAGCTTGGCAAGAGGGGATACGCAGTATTTT. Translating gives CASSLARGDTQYF.

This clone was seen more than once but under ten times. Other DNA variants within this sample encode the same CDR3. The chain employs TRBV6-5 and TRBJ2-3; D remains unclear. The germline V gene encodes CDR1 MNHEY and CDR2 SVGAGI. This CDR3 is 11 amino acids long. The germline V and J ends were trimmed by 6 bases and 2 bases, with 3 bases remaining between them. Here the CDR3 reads CASRNTDTQYF. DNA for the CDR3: TGTGCCAGCAGAAACACAGATACGCAGTATTTT.

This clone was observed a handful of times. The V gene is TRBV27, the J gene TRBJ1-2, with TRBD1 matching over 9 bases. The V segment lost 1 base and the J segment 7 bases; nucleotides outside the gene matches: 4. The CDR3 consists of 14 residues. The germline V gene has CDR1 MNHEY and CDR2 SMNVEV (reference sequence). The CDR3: CASSLWGQGSGYTF. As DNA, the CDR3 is TGTGCCAGCAGTTTATGGGGACAGGGCTCTGGCTACACCTTC.

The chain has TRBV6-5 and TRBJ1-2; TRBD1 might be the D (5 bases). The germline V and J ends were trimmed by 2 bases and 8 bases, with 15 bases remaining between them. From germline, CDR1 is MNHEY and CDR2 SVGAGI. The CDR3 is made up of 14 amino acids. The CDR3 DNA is TGTGCCAGCAGTTACCGGGACGCCGGGGAAGGCTACACCTTC. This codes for CASSYRDAGEGYTF.

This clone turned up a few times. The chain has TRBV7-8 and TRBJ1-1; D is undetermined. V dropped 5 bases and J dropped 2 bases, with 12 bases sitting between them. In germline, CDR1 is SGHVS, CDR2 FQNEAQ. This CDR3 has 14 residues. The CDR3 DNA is TGTGCCAGCAGCGCAGTACAGAGAAACACTGAAGCTTTCTTT. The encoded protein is CASSAVQRNTEAFF. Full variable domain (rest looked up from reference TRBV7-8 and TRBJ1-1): GAGVSQSPRYKVAKRGQDVALRCDPISGHVSLFWYQQALGQGPEFLTYFQNEAQLDKSGLPSDRFFAERPEGSVSTLKIQRTQQEDSAVYLCASSAVQRNTEAFFGQGTRLTVV.

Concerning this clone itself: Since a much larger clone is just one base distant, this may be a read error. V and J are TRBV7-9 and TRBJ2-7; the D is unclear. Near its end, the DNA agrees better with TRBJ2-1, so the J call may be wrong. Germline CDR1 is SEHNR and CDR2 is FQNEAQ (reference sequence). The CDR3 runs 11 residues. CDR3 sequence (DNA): TGTGCCAGCAGCTTCTACAATGAGCAGTTCTTC. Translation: CASSFYNEQFF.

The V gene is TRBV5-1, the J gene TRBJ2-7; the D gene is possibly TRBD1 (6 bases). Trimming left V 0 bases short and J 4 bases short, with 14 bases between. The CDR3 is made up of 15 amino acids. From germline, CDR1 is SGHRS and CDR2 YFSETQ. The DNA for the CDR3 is TGCGCCAGCAGCTTGGTGGGCAGGGGCGAGTACGAGCAGTACTTC. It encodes CASSLVGRGEYEQYF.

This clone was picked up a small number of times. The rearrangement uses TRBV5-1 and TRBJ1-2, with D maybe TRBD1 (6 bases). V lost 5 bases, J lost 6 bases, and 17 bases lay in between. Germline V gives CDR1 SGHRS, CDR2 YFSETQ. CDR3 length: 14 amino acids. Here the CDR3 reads CASRRNRAGDGYTF. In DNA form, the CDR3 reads TGCGCCAGCAGACGTAACAGGGCTGGGGATGGCTACACCTTC.

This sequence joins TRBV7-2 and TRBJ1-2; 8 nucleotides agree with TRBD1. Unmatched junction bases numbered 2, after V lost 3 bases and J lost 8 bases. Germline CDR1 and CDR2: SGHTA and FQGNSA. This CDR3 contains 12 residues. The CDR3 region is CASSLTGVGYTF. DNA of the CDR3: TGTGCCAGCAGCTTGACAGGGGTAGGCTACACCTTC.

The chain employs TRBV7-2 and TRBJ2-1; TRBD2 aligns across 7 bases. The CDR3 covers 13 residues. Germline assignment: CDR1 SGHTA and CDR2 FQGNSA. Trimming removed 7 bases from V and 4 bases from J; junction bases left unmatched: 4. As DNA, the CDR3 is TGTGCCAGCACCTCGGGGGGTTACAATGAGCAGTTCTTC. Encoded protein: CASTSGGYNEQFF.

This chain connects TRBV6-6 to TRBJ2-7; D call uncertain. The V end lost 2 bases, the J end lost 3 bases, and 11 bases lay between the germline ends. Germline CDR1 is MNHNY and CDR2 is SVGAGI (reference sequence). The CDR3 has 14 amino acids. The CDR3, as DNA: TGTGCCAGCAGTTACCCTCCGGAGAGCTACGAGCAGTACTTC. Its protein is CASSYPPESYEQYF.

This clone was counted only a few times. The CDR3 nucleotides are TGTGCCAGCTCACGGTGGGGGAACCGGGACTACAACAATGAGCAGTTCTTC. This gives the protein CASSRWGNRDYNNEQFF. V is TRBV18 and J is TRBJ2-1; 7 bases line up with TRBD2. The CDR3 runs 17 residues. Germline CDR1 is KGHSH and CDR2 is LQKENI. V dropped 4 bases and J dropped 5; count of bases not matched to a gene: 14. The full variable domain, completed using reference TRBV18 and TRBJ2-1, is NAGVMQNPRHLVRRRGQEARLRCSPMKGHSHVYWYRQLPEEGLKFMVYLQKENIIDESGMPKERFSAEFPKEGPSILRIQQVVRGDSAAYFCASSRWGNRDYNNEQFFGPGTRLTVL.

CDR3 bases: TGCAGCGTTGAAGATAATGGGACAGGGGGCGGAAAACTGTTTTTT. Protein: CSVEDNGTGGGKLFF. The chain has TRBV29-1 and TRBJ1-4; 12 bases match TRBD1. V was pared by 0 bases and J by 10 bases, with 6 bases of the junction left unmatched. CDR3 length: 15 amino acids. Germline V gene lookup returns CDR1 SQVTM and CDR2 ANQGSEA.

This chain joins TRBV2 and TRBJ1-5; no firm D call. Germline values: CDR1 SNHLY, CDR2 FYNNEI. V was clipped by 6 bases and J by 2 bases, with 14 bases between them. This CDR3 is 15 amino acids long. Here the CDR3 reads CASRSEGRGNQPQHF. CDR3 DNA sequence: TGTGCCAGCAGAAGTGAGGGCCGGGGCAATCAGCCCCAGCATTTT.

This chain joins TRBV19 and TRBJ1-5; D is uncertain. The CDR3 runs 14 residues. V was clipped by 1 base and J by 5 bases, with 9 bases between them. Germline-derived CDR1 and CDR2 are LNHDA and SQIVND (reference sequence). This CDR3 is CASSIALVHQPQHF. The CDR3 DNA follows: TGTGCCAGTAGTATAGCCCTAGTACATCAGCCCCAGCATTTT.

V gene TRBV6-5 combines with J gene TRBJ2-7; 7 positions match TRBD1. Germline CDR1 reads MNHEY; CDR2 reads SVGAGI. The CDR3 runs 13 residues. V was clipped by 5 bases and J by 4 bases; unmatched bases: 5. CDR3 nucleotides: TGTGCCAGCAGTGCCGGGACAGAATACGAGCAGTACTTC. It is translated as CASSAGTEYEQYF.

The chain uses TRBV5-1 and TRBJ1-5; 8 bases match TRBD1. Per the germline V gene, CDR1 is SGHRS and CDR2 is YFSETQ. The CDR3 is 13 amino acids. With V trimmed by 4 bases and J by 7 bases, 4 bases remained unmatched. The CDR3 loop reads CASSHGQGQPQHF. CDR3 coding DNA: TGCGCCAGCAGCCATGGACAGGGACAGCCCCAGCATTTT.

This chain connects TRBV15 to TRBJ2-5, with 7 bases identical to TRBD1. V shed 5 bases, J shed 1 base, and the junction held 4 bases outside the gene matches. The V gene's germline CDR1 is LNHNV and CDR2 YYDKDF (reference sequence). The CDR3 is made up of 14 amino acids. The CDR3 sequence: CATSRGQFQETQYF. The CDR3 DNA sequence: TGTGCCACCAGCCGGGGACAGTTCCAAGAGACCCAGTACTTC.

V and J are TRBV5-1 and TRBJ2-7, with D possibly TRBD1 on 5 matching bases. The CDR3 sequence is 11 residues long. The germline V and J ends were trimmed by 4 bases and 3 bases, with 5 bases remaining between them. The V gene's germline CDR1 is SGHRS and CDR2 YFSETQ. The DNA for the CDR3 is TGCGCCAGCAGCCAGGGCTACGAGCAGTACTTC. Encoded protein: CASSQGYEQYF. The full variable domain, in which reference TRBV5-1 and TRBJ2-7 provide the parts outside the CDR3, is KAGVTQTPRYLIKTRGQQVTLSCSPISGHRSVSWYQQTPGQGLQFLFEYFSETQRNKGNFPGRFSGRQFSNSRSEMNVSTLELGDSALYLCASSQGYEQYFGPGTRLTVT.